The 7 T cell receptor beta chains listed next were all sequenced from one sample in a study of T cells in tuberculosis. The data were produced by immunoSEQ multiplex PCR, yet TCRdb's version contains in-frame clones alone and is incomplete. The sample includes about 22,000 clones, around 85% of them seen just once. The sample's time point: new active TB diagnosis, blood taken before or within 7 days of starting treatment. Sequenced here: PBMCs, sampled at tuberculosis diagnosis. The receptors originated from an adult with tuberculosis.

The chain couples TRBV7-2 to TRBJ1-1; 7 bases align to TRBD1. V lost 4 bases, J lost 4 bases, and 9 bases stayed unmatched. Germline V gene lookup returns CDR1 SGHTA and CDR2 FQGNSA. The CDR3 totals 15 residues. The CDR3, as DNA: TGTGCCAGCAGCTGGACCCTCGGGACAGCCACTGAAGCTTTCTTT. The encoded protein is CASSWTLGTATEAFF.

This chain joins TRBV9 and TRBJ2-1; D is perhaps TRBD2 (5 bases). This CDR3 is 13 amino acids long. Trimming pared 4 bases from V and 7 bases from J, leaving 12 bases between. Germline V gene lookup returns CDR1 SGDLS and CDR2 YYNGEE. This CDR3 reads CASSLLGGNEQFF. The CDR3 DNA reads TGTGCCAGCAGCCTATTAGGCGGGAATGAGCAGTTCTTC.

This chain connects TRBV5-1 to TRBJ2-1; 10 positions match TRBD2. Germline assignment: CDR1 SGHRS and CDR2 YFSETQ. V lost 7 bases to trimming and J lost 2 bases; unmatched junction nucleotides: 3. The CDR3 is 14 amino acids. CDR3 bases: TGCGCCAGCGAAACTAGCGGGGCCTACAATGAGCAGTTCTTC. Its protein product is CASETSGAYNEQFF.

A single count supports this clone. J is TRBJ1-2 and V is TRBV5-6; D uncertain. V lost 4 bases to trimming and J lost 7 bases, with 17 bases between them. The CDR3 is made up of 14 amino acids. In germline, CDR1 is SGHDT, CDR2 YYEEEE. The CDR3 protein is CASSLESVSFGYTF. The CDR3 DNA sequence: TGTGCCAGCAGCCTTGAATCGGTTTCCTTTGGCTACACCTTC.

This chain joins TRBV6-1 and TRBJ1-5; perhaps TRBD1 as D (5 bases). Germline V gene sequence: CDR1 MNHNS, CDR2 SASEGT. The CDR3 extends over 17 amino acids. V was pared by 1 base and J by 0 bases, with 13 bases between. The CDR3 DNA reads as TGTGCCAGCAGTGAAGAGGCCAGGGTTTATAGCAATCAGCCCCAGCATTTT. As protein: CASSEEARVYSNQPQHF.

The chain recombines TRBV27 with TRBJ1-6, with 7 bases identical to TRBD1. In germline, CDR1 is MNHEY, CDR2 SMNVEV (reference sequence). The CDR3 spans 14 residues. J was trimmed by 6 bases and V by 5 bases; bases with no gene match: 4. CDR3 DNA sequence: TGTGCCAGCAGTCCTGGGACAGCTAATTCACCCCTCCACTTT. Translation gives CASSPGTANSPLHF.

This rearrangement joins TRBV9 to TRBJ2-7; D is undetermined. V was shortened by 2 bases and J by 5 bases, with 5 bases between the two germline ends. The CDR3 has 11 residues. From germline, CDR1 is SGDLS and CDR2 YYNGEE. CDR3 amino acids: CASSVGDEQYF. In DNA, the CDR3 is TGTGCCAGCAGCGTTGGAGACGAGCAGTACTTC.